This entry is about one T cell receptor beta chain. As yet, its antigen is unknown. Clones were read by immunoSEQ multiplex PCR, and TCRdb kept only the in-frame ones, dropping some. Of around 98,000 clones in the sample, approximately 90% were seen once. The data were obtained in a study of OX40 agonist ivuxolimab in advanced cancers. Study-wide results and limits: No antigen was identified for the clonally expanded peripheral T cells. CD4+ and CD8+ blood T cells expanded clonally by week 6 at 0.1 to 3.0 mg/kg.

Autoimmune disease history or systemic immunosuppression was exclusionary. Germline values: CDR1 SGHTA, CDR2 FQGTGA. The CDR3 runs 14 residues. Trimming removed 2 bases from V and 8 bases from J, with 14 bases in between. Sequenced material: CD4+ or CD8+ T cells sorted from blood, taken in a trial of the OX40 agonist ivuxolimab. The TCR was taken from an adult with an advanced solid tumor such as melanoma, head and neck, liver or kidney cancer. The gene calls are TRBV7-3 and TRBJ2-3, with D possibly being TRBD2 (5 bases). CDR3 bases: TGTGCCAGCAGCTTAGAGGGCCGGGATATTACGCAGTATTTT. Translating gives CASSLEGRDITQYF.